A selection of T cell receptor beta chains follows, all from one sample in a study of shared clonotypes between healthy human individuals. Some clones are missing from TCRdb's copy, which holds only in-frame ones; the method was immunoSEQ multiplex PCR. The sample lists just over 2,000,000 clones, about 95% seen once, with around 1.1% in the top ten. Sequencing was performed on naive CD8+ T cells sorted from blood. Receptor source: a man between 18 and 35 years old in good health. Both conserved end residues are part of each CDR3. The order of the fields is V gene, D gene, J gene, clone size, CDR3 protein, CDR3 DNA. A D gene is named only where the DNA matches it firmly. Part of the rows lack a size; the others show once, few, many or a class for expanded clones.

v_call: TRBV29-1; d_call: -; j_call: TRBJ2-7; clone_size: few; cdr3_aa: CSVVGDEQYF; cdr3_nt: TGCAGCGTTGTAGGGGACGAGCAGTACTTC
v_call: TRBV7-9; d_call: -; j_call: TRBJ2-5; clone_size: -; cdr3_aa: CASSPAIQETQYF; cdr3_nt: TGTGCCAGCAGCCCCGCGATTCAAGAGACCCAGTACTTC
v_call: TRBV12-5; d_call: -; j_call: TRBJ1-5; clone_size: once; cdr3_aa: CASGRHQGLVQPQHF; cdr3_nt: TGTGCTAGTGGCCGGCACCAGGGGCTGGTTCAGCCCCAGCATTTT
v_call: TRBV7-9; d_call: TRBD2; j_call: TRBJ2-7; clone_size: -; cdr3_aa: CASSSSEREGREQYF; cdr3_nt: TGTGCCAGCAGCTCAAGCGAGCGGGAGGGCCGCGAGCAGTACTTC
v_call: TRBV5-1; d_call: TRBD1; j_call: TRBJ2-7; clone_size: -; cdr3_aa: CASSFRDRESYEQYF; cdr3_nt: TGCGCCAGCAGCTTCCGGGACAGGGAGTCCTACGAGCAGTACTTC
v_call: TRBV6-6; d_call: -; j_call: TRBJ2-7; clone_size: -; cdr3_aa: CASSYGDFRNYEQYF; cdr3_nt: TGTGCCAGCAGTTACGGGGACTTCCGCAACTACGAGCAGTACTTC
v_call: TRBV19; d_call: TRBD1; j_call: TRBJ2-7; clone_size: -; cdr3_aa: CASKRRTGWYEQYF; cdr3_nt: TGTGCCAGTAAACGGCGGACAGGGTGGTACGAGCAGTACTTC
v_call: TRBV27; d_call: TRBD1; j_call: TRBJ2-7; clone_size: -; cdr3_aa: CASSEGQAYEQYF; cdr3_nt: TGTGCCAGCAGTGAAGGACAGGCATACGAGCAGTACTTC
v_call: TRBV25-1; d_call: -; j_call: TRBJ2-7; clone_size: -; cdr3_aa: CASSDGAGYEQYF; cdr3_nt: TGTGCCAGCAGTGACGGGGCAGGCTACGAGCAGTACTTC
v_call: TRBV6-5; d_call: TRBD1; j_call: TRBJ2-7; clone_size: -; cdr3_aa: CASSPLRGLWEQYF; cdr3_nt: TGTGCCAGCAGTCCCCTCAGGGGGCTGTGGGAGCAGTACTTC
v_call: TRBV4-2; d_call: TRBD2; j_call: TRBJ2-7; clone_size: -; cdr3_aa: CASSQGAGALYEQYF; cdr3_nt: TGTGCCAGCAGCCAAGGCGCGGGAGCACTTTACGAGCAGTACTTC
v_call: TRBV10-2; d_call: TRBD1; j_call: TRBJ2-7; clone_size: -; cdr3_aa: CASRETGDYEQYF; cdr3_nt: TGCGCCAGCAGGGAAACAGGGGATTACGAGCAGTACTTC
v_call: TRBV7-9; d_call: TRBD2; j_call: TRBJ2-1; clone_size: -; cdr3_aa: CASTPGGGNEQFF; cdr3_nt: TGTGCCAGCACCCCTGGGGGGGGGAATGAGCAGTTCTTC
v_call: TRBV27; d_call: TRBD1; j_call: TRBJ1-5; clone_size: few; cdr3_aa: CASSLRQGNQPQHF; cdr3_nt: TGTGCCAGCAGTTTAAGACAGGGAAATCAGCCCCAGCATTTT
v_call: TRBV5-6; d_call: -; j_call: TRBJ2-7; clone_size: -; cdr3_aa: CASSSGRGYEQYF; cdr3_nt: TGTGCCAGCAGCTCGGGGCGGGGCTACGAGCAGTACTTC
v_call: TRBV7-9; d_call: -; j_call: TRBJ2-7; clone_size: -; cdr3_aa: CASSFGSSPDEQYF; cdr3_nt: TGTGCCAGCAGCTTTGGCTCCAGCCCCGACGAGCAGTACTTC
v_call: TRBV11-2; d_call: -; j_call: TRBJ1-3; clone_size: -; cdr3_aa: CASSSPGGSGNTIYF; cdr3_nt: TGTGCCAGCAGCTCCCCCGGTGGCTCTGGAAACACCATATATTTT
v_call: TRBV10-1; d_call: -; j_call: TRBJ1-1; clone_size: once; cdr3_aa: CASSGFREMNTEAFF; cdr3_nt: TGCGCCAGCAGTGGTTTTCGGGAGATGAACACTGAAGCTTTCTTT
v_call: TRBV7-9; d_call: TRBD2; j_call: TRBJ2-3; clone_size: -; cdr3_aa: CASSYPTSRYSDTQYF; cdr3_nt: TGTGCCAGCAGCTATCCGACTAGCCGATACTCAGATACGCAGTATTTT
v_call: TRBV27; d_call: -; j_call: TRBJ1-2; clone_size: -; cdr3_aa: CASRMTVNYGYTF; cdr3_nt: TGTGCCAGCAGGATGACAGTTAACTATGGCTACACCTTC
v_call: TRBV27; d_call: -; j_call: TRBJ2-6; clone_size: once; cdr3_aa: CASSLLSYSGANVLTF; cdr3_nt: TGTGCCAGCAGTCTCCTTAGTTACTCTGGGGCCAACGTCCTGACTTTC
v_call: TRBV7-9; d_call: -; j_call: TRBJ2-7; clone_size: -; cdr3_aa: CASSDQVPYEQYF; cdr3_nt: TGTGCCAGCAGTGATCAGGTCCCCTACGAGCAGTACTTC
v_call: TRBV7-6; d_call: -; j_call: TRBJ2-3; clone_size: -; cdr3_aa: CASSLASWEADPSTDTQYF; cdr3_nt: TGTGCCAGCAGCTTAGCTTCGTGGGAGGCCGACCCAAGCACAGATACGCAGTATTTT
v_call: TRBV10-2; d_call: -; j_call: TRBJ2-7; clone_size: -; cdr3_aa: CASSDTGFYEQYF; cdr3_nt: TGCGCCAGCAGTGATACTGGATTCTACGAGCAGTACTTC
v_call: TRBV14; d_call: TRBD1; j_call: TRBJ1-3; clone_size: -; cdr3_aa: CASSYDRGLGGNTIYF; cdr3_nt: TGTGCCAGCAGCTACGACAGGGGGCTTGGTGGAAACACCATATATTTT
v_call: TRBV11-2; d_call: -; j_call: TRBJ1-4; clone_size: once; cdr3_aa: CASSLVRADNEKLFF; cdr3_nt: TGTGCCAGCAGCTTGGTTCGAGCGGATAATGAAAAACTGTTTTTT
v_call: TRBV6-5; d_call: -; j_call: TRBJ1-1; clone_size: -; cdr3_aa: CASSYSWGDTEAFF; cdr3_nt: TGTGCCAGCAGTTACTCCTGGGGCGACACTGAAGCTTTCTTT
v_call: TRBV7-8; d_call: -; j_call: TRBJ2-7; clone_size: -; cdr3_aa: CASTSLLGSSYEQYF; cdr3_nt: TGTGCCAGCACCAGCTTACTTGGCAGCTCCTACGAGCAGTACTTC
v_call: TRBV5-6; d_call: -; j_call: TRBJ2-7; clone_size: -; cdr3_aa: CASSLSGISYEQYF; cdr3_nt: TGTGCCAGCAGCCTCTCCGGGATCTCCTACGAGCAGTACTTC
v_call: TRBV4-1; d_call: TRBD1; j_call: TRBJ2-3; clone_size: -; cdr3_aa: CASSQGTGWDTQYF; cdr3_nt: TGCGCCAGCAGCCAGGGGACAGGGTGGGATACGCAGTATTTT
v_call: TRBV29-1; d_call: TRBD2; j_call: TRBJ2-7; clone_size: -; cdr3_aa: CSVYSGTPYEQYF; cdr3_nt: TGCAGCGTGTATAGCGGGACCCCCTACGAGCAGTACTTC
v_call: TRBV7-9; d_call: -; j_call: TRBJ1-1; clone_size: -; cdr3_aa: CASSSHLGGTDTEAFF; cdr3_nt: TGTGCCAGCAGTTCACACTTAGGGGGTACGGACACTGAAGCTTTCTTT
v_call: TRBV7-9; d_call: -; j_call: TRBJ2-2; clone_size: -; cdr3_aa: CASSFDREAGELFF; cdr3_nt: TGTGCCAGCAGCTTCGACAGGGAGGCCGGGGAGCTGTTTTTT
v_call: TRBV11-2; d_call: TRBD2; j_call: TRBJ2-5; clone_size: -; cdr3_aa: CASSLGTLAGEGETQYF; cdr3_nt: TGTGCCAGCAGCTTAGGCACCTTGGCGGGAGAGGGGGAGACCCAGTACTTC
v_call: TRBV4-2; d_call: -; j_call: TRBJ1-5; clone_size: -; cdr3_aa: CASSPTGNQPQHF; cdr3_nt: TGTGCCAGCAGCCCGACAGGCAATCAGCCCCAGCATTTT
v_call: TRBV15; d_call: -; j_call: TRBJ1-5; clone_size: -; cdr3_aa: CATKDSQSNQPQHF; cdr3_nt: TGTGCCACCAAGGACAGCCAAAGCAATCAGCCCCAGCATTTT
v_call: TRBV13; d_call: TRBD2; j_call: TRBJ2-5; clone_size: -; cdr3_aa: CASSEAGGNQETQYF; cdr3_nt: TGTGCCAGCAGCGAAGCGGGAGGGAATCAAGAGACCCAGTACTTC